Below are 7 T cell receptor beta chains sequenced from a single sample in a study of blood T cell repertoires in COVID-19. Generated by immunoSEQ multiplex PCR, the TCRdb table keeps only in-frame clones and is missing some. The sample contains 150,000 to 200,000 clones, approximately 93% of which appear only once. The sample was peripheral blood. These receptors were obtained from a woman aged 60-75 years with COVID-19, enrolled during active disease.

The V gene is TRBV6-1, the J gene TRBJ1-2; 9 nucleotides match TRBD1. The V segment lost 0 bases and the J segment 8 bases; nucleotides outside the gene matches: 7. The CDR3 extends over 15 amino acids. Germline CDR1 and CDR2: MNHNS and SASEGT. CDR3 bases: TGTGCCAGCAGTGAAGCGGGACAGGGCTCGGGGGGCTACACCTTC. It yields the protein CASSEAGQGSGGYTF.

V usage is TRBV29-1 and J usage is TRBJ1-5, with no clear D. The germline V and J ends were trimmed by 4 bases and 0 bases, with 7 bases remaining between them. Germline CDR1 reads SQVTM; CDR2 reads ANQGSEA. CDR3 size: 13 residues. CDR3 residues: CSVAGYSNQPQHF. The CDR3 DNA is TGCAGCGTTGCAGGTTATAGCAATCAGCCCCAGCATTTT.

CDR3 region: CASSHDTGNTEAFF. CDR3 in DNA: TGCGCCAGCAGCCACGATACAGGGAACACTGAAGCTTTCTTT. The chain joins TRBV4-3 to TRBJ1-1; D possibly corresponds to TRBD1 (5 bases). The CDR3 runs to 14 residues. V lost 3 bases, J lost 1 base, and 9 bases lay in between. CDR1 is LGHNA, CDR2 YSLEER, per germline.

This clone has just one count. This chain connects TRBV5-6 to TRBJ1-4, with TRBD1 matching 7 bases. V trimming: 0 bases; J trimming: 10 bases; junction bases outside the gene matches: 6. CDR1 is SGHDT, CDR2 YYEEEE, per germline. The CDR3 totals 14 residues. The CDR3 sequence: CASSLDRGSGKLFF. DNA for the CDR3: TGTGCCAGCAGCTTGGACAGGGGTTCGGGAAAACTGTTTTTT.

The chain combines TRBV19 with TRBJ1-1; D may be TRBD1 (6 bases). CDR3 size: 14 residues. Germline V CDR1 and CDR2: LNHDA, SQIVND (reference sequence). Trimming shortened V by 4 bases and J by 0 bases, and 9 bases separated the two germline ends. The DNA for the CDR3 is TGTGCCAGTAGTAATCAGGGGATGAACACTGAAGCTTTCTTT. Its translation is CASSNQGMNTEAFF. The full variable domain, its missing parts supplied by reference TRBV19 and TRBJ1-1, is DGGITQSPKYLFRKEGQNVTLSCEQNLNHDAMYWYRQDPGQGLRLIYYSQIVNDFQKGDIAEGYSVSREKKESFPLTVTSAQKNPTAFYLCASSNQGMNTEAFFGQGTRLTVV.

The chain employs TRBV18 and TRBJ2-1; 9 bases line up with TRBD2. CDR3 length: 14 residues. Germline CDR1 KGHSH, CDR2 LQKENI. The V gene end was trimmed by 4 bases and the J gene end by 5 bases; junction bases not matched to a gene: 3. In nucleotides, the CDR3 is TGTGCCAGCTCACTAGCGGGGGCCCACAATGAGCAGTTCTTC. Its translation: CASSLAGAHNEQFF.

The chain combines TRBV3-1 (or the pseudogene TRBV3-2) with TRBJ1-5; a possible D gene is TRBD1 (5 bases). V lost 1 base and J lost 7, with 11 bases in between. Per the germline V gene, CDR1 is LGHDT and CDR2 is YNNKEL (reference sequence). The CDR3 contains 14 residues. DNA for the CDR3: TGTGCCAGCAGCCAAGCACCCAGGGAACAGCCCCAGCATTTT. Translating gives CASSQAPREQPQHF.